In its sample, the clone carrying this T cell receptor beta chain was seen once. The data stem from a study of blood T cell repertoires in COVID-19. Whole-study context: Italy, Spain and the United States were the sources of the convalescent and acute COVID-19 samples. Sources were T cells, B-cell-depleted T cells, or PBMCs; the material itself was cDNA or gDNA.

Trimming took 3 bases from V and 2 from J; bases not matched to a gene: 8. CDR3 length: 16 residues. Per germline, CDR1 SGDLS and CDR2 YYNGEE. Profiling relied on immunoSEQ multiplex PCR, and the TCRdb table lists in-frame clones only, not all of them. The data contain 300,000 or so clones, over 75% of them singletons. This chain uses TRBV9 with TRBJ1-2, with 9 bases that match TRBD1. The sample was PBMCs or T cells enriched from blood (not recorded which). This sequence was found in a woman in her twenties or thirties who had recovered from COVID-19. CDR3 coding DNA: TGTGCCAGCAGCGAGACAGGGGGTTCACCAAACTATGGCTACACCTTC. Translated, it gives CASSETGGSPNYGYTF. The whole variable domain, remainder taken from reference TRBV9 and TRBJ1-2, is DSGVTQTPKHLITATGQRVTLRCSPRSGDLSVYWYQQSLDQGLQFLIQYYNGEERAKGNILERFSAQQFPDLHSELNLSSLELGDSALYFCASSETGGSPNYGYTFGSGTRLTVV.